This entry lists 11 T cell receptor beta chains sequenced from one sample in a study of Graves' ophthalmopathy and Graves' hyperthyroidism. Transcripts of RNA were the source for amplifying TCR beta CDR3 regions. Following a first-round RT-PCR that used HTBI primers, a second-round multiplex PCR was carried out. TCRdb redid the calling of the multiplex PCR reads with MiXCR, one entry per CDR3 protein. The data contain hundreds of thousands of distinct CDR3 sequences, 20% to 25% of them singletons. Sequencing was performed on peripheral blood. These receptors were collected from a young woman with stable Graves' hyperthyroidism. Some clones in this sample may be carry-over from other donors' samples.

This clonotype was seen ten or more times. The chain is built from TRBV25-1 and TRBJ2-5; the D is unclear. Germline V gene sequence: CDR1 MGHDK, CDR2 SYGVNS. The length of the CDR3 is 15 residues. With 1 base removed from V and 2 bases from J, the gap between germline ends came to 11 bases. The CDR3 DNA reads TGTGCCAGCAGTGAATTTGTCAGGACGCAAGAGACCCAGTACTTC. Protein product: CASSEFVRTQETQYF.

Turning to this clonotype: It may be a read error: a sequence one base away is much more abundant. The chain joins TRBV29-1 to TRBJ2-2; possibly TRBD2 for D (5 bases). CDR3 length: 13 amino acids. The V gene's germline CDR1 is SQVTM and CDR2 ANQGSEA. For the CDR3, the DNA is TGCAGCGTTGAAGCGGGAAACACCGGGGAGCTGTGTTTT. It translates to CSVEAGNTGELCF.

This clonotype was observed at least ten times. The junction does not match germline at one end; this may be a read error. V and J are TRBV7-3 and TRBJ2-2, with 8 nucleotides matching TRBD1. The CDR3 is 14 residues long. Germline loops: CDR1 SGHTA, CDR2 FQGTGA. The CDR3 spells CTSSRGRLDGELFF. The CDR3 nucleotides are TGTACCAGCAGCAGGGGGCGCTTGGACGGGGAGCTGTTTTTT.

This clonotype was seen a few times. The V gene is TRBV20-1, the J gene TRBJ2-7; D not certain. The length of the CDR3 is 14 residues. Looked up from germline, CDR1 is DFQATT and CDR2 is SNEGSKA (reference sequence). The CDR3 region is CSIRNTTLTYEQYF. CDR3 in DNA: TGCAGCATAAGAAACACAACCCTGACCTACGAGCAGTACTTC.

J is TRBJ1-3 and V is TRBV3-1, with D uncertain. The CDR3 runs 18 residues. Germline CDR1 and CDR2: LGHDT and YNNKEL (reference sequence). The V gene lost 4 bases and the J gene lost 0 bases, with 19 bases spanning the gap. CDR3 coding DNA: TGTGCCAGCAGCCTAAGGTTTAGCGGAATCGCCTCTGGAAACACCATATATTTT. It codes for CASSLRFSGIASGNTIYF.

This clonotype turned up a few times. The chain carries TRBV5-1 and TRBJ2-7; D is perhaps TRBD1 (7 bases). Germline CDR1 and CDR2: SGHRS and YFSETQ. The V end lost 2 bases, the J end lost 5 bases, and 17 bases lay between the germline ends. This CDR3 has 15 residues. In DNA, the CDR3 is TGCGCCAGCAGCTTTCCCCAGGGGGGAACGGACGAGCAGTACTTC. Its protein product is CASSFPQGGTDEQYF.

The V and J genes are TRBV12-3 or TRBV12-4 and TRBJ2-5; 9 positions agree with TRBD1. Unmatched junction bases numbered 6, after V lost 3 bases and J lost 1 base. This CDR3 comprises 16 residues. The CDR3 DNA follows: TGTGCCAGCAGTTTGAATCCGACAGGGGGCCAAGAGACCCAGTACTTC. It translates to CASSLNPTGGQETQYF.

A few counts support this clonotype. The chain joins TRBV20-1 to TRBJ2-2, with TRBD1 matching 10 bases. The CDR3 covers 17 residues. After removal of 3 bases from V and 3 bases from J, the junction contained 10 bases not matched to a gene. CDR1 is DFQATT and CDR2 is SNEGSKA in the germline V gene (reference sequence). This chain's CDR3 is CSASPGQGHPDTGELFF. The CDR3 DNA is TGCAGTGCTAGCCCGGGACAGGGGCACCCGGACACCGGGGAGCTGTTTTTT.

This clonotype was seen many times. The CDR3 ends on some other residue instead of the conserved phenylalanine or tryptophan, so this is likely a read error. CDR3 DNA: TGCGCCAGCAGCTACGGACAGGGAAACACTGAAGCTTTCTCT. It translates to CASSYGQGNTEAFS. The chain recombines TRBV5-1 with TRBJ1-1, with 8 bases aligning to TRBD1. The CDR3 consists of 14 residues. CDR1 SGHRS and CDR2 YFSETQ come from the germline V gene. V dropped 3 bases and J dropped 2; count of bases not matched to a gene: 3.

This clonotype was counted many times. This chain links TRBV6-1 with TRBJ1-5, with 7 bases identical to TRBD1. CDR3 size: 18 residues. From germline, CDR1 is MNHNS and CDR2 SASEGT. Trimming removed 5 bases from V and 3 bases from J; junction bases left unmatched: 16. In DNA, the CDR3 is TGTGCCAGCAGTCAATTGGGACAGAGGGGAGTGAACAATCAGCCCCAGCATTTT. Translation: CASSQLGQRGVNNQPQHF.

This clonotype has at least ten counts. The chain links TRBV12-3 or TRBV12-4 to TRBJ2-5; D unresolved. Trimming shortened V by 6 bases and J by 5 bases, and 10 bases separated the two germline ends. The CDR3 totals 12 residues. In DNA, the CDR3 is TGTGCCAGCAGCCTTAACATTGAGACCCAGTACTTC. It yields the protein CASSLNIETQYF.